The T cell receptor beta chain under discussion was sequenced for a study of cytomegalovirus exposure and HLA in healthy donors. PCR used 60 Vbeta primers and 13 Jbeta primers. TCRdb's table, derived via immunoSEQ multiplex PCR, lists solely in-frame clones and lacks some. The sample lists about 140,000 clones; about 72% were seen once. This clone has a handful of counts. The sequence was obtained from a man in his sixties in good health and CMV-seronegative. Sequenced material: PBMCs.

CDR3 region: CASRSTGGNQPQHF. The CDR3 nucleotides are TGTGCCAGCAGATCGACAGGGGGCAATCAGCCCCAGCATTTT. The rearrangement links TRBV6-1 to TRBJ1-5, with 8 positions matching TRBD1. V lost 6 bases to trimming and J lost 2 bases; unmatched junction nucleotides: 3. The V gene's germline CDR1 is MNHNS and CDR2 SASEGT. The CDR3 length is 14 residues.